A selection of T cell receptor beta chains follows, all from one sample in a study of cytomegalovirus exposure and HLA in healthy donors. TCRdb keeps only in-frame clones here, not all; method: immunoSEQ multiplex PCR. This repertoire shows more than 110,000 clones, about 91% found once; its top ten account for roughly 7.7%. Sequenced input: PBMCs. The receptors shown here come from a woman under 30 in good health and CMV-seropositive. The CDR3 runs from the conserved cysteine through the conserved F or W. Each record gives: V gene, J gene, clone size, D gene, CDR3 DNA, CDR3 protein. The D gene is left open where the match is weak. Some rows mark clone size as missing; the rest say once, few, many or name a class of expanded clone.

TRBV5-4	TRBJ2-5	.	TRBD2	TGTGCTCCGAGCCGGGGGGGGGAAGAGACCCAGTACTTC	CAPSRGGEETQYF
TRBV6-1	TRBJ2-7	few	.	TGTGCCAGCAGTGAAGGCGGGGGCATTTTCTACGAGCAGTACTTC	CASSEGGGIFYEQYF
TRBV4-1	TRBJ1-2	.	.	TGCGCCAGCAGCCAAGATCACGGACAGATAGGTAGGGGCTACACCTTC	CASSQDHGQIGRGYTF
TRBV5-1	TRBJ1-2	few	TRBD1	TGCGCCAGCAGCCCGGGACAGGAATATGGCTACACCTTC	CASSPGQEYGYTF
TRBV27	TRBJ2-2	once	TRBD2	TGTGCCAGCAGGGGGGGGTCGAACACCGGGGAGCTGTTTTTT	CASRGGSNTGELFF
TRBV27	TRBJ2-5	.	.	TGTGCCAGCGGGAGCTTGGAGACCCAGTACTTC	CASGSLETQYF
TRBV5-1	TRBJ1-1	.	.	TGCGCCAGCAGCTCGGAGCGGACTGAAGCTTTCTTT	CASSSERTEAFF
TRBV27	TRBJ1-3	.	TRBD1	TGTGCCAGCAGTTCTCCGGGACAGGGAAACACCATATATTTT	CASSSPGQGNTIYF
TRBV10-3	TRBJ1-1	once	TRBD1	TGTGCCATCGGTTGGACAGGGATGAACACTGAAGCTTTCTTT	CAIGWTGMNTEAFF
TRBV27	TRBJ1-4	.	.	TGTGCCAGCAGACCGGATGTGACAGCAACTAATGAAAAACTGTTTTTT	CASRPDVTATNEKLFF
TRBV2	TRBJ2-5	.	TRBD1	TGTGCCAGCAGTGCCGGGACAGGGTATATTGAGACCCAGTACTTC	CASSAGTGYIETQYF
TRBV5-6	TRBJ1-6	.	.	TGTGCCAGCAGCGGCAGGGGTTCACCCCTCCACTTT	CASSGRGSPLHF
TRBV5-1	TRBJ2-5	.	TRBD2	TGCGCCAGCAGCTTGTATGCGGGGGGTTCAGAGACCCAGTACTTC	CASSLYAGGSETQYF
TRBV5-4	TRBJ2-3	once	TRBD2	TGTGCCAGCGGGGGACTAGCGGGGGATGGTATAGATACGCAGTATTTT	CASGGLAGDGIDTQYF
TRBV4-2	TRBJ2-1	.	TRBD2	TGTGCCAGCAGCCAACACAGGACTAGCGGGAGGAACCCCTCTAACAATGAGCAGTTCTTC	CASSQHRTSGRNPSNNEQFF
TRBV7-8	TRBJ2-1	.	TRBD2	TGTGCCAGCAGCCCGCGTAGCGGGGGGGCATCCGAGCAGTTCTTC	CASSPRSGGASEQFF
TRBV4-1	TRBJ2-5	once	.	TGCGCCAGCAGCCAAGCGTATGAGACCCAGTACTTC	CASSQAYETQYF
TRBV7-2	TRBJ2-7	.	TRBD2	TGTGCCAGCAGCCGTAGGACTAGCGGGGGCGAACCGCCCTACGAGCAGTACTTC	CASSRRTSGGEPPYEQYF
TRBV27	TRBJ1-5	.	.	TGTGCCGGGTACCTAACAGGGAAAAAAAATCAGCCCCAGCATTTT	CAGYLTGKKNQPQHF